The rows below give T cell receptor beta chains drawn from one sample of a study of T-cell reconstitution after alpha-beta-depleted transplantation in children. Via MiXCR, TCRdb re-called the PCR reads, giving one row per CDR3 protein. The sample holds about a million distinct CDR3 sequences, roughly 29% seen once. Sequences were derived from PBMCs, mostly from graft donor cells, sampled 360 days after TCRalphabeta/CD19-depleted stem cell transplant. These receptor sequences come from a boy under two years old who had a stem cell transplant for SCID, so the T cells may come from the graft donor. Each CDR3 is given with its conserved first and last residue. The D gene is left open where the match is weak. For some rows the clone size is stated as once, few or many, or as a class when expanded; others skip it.

v_call: TRBV20-1; j_call: TRBJ1-4; clone_size: few; d_call: TRBD1; cdr3_aa: CSARGQGESAEKLFF; cdr3_nt: TGCAGTGCTCGCGGACAGGGGGAGAGTGCTGAAAAACTGTTTTTT
v_call: TRBV27; j_call: TRBJ1-3; clone_size: many; d_call: -; cdr3_aa: CASSLDFVSSGNTIYF; cdr3_nt: TGTGCCAGCAGTTTAGACTTCGTCAGCTCTGGAAACACCATATATTTT
v_call: TRBV15; j_call: TRBJ2-2; clone_size: -; d_call: -; cdr3_aa: CATSVHRDTGELFF; cdr3_nt: TGTGCCACCAGCGTTCACAGGGACACCGGGGAGCTGTTTTTT
v_call: TRBV6-5; j_call: TRBJ1-1; clone_size: -; d_call: -; cdr3_aa: CASSYAGANTEAFF; cdr3_nt: TGTGCCAGCAGTTACGCGGGGGCAAACACTGAAGCTTTCTTT
v_call: TRBV21-1; j_call: TRBJ2-7; clone_size: few; d_call: -; cdr3_aa: CASSILLPQRGFSYEQYF; cdr3_nt: TGTGCCAGCAGCATTCTCCTCCCCCAGCGTGGTTTTTCCTACGAGCAGTACTTC
v_call: TRBV15; j_call: TRBJ2-7; clone_size: few; d_call: -; cdr3_aa: CATSRERPGSYEQYF; cdr3_nt: TGTGCCACCAGCAGAGAACGGCCGGGAAGCTACGAGCAGTACTTC
v_call: TRBV5-6; j_call: TRBJ2-3; clone_size: -; d_call: TRBD2; cdr3_aa: CASSLLRGAYTDTQYF; cdr3_nt: TGTGCCAGCAGCTTGTTGCGGGGGGCCTACACAGATACGCAGTATTTT
v_call: TRBV9; j_call: TRBJ2-1; clone_size: few; d_call: -; cdr3_aa: CASSVGAKGGNEQFF; cdr3_nt: TGTGCCAGCAGCGTAGGTGCCAAGGGGGGCAATGAGCAGTTCTTC
v_call: TRBV20-1; j_call: TRBJ1-5; clone_size: -; d_call: -; cdr3_aa: CSAVESGTLNQPQHF; cdr3_nt: TGCAGTGCCGTCGAATCCGGGACACTTAATCAGCCCCAGCATTTT
v_call: TRBV4-3; j_call: TRBJ1-3; clone_size: -; d_call: -; cdr3_aa: CASSQITSGKPSGNTIYF; cdr3_nt: TGCGCCAGCAGCCAAATAACCTCCGGCAAGCCCTCTGGAAACACCATATATTTT
v_call: TRBV5-5; j_call: TRBJ2-5; clone_size: -; d_call: -; cdr3_aa: CASSLAVRETQYF; cdr3_nt: TGTGCCAGCAGCTTGGCGGTCCGGGAGACCCAGTACTTC
v_call: TRBV7-2; j_call: TRBJ2-3; clone_size: -; d_call: TRBD2; cdr3_aa: CASSFLRGSGGDTQYF; cdr3_nt: TGTGCCAGCAGCTTCCTCCGCGGTAGCGGGGGGGATACGCAGTATTTT
v_call: TRBV7-7; j_call: TRBJ2-3; clone_size: -; d_call: TRBD1; cdr3_aa: CASSSGTGFTDTQYF; cdr3_nt: TGTGCCAGCAGCTCCGGGACAGGATTCACAGATACGCAGTATTTT
v_call: TRBV10-3; j_call: TRBJ2-3; clone_size: -; d_call: -; cdr3_aa: CAISESRKDTQYF; cdr3_nt: TGTGCCATCAGTGAGTCACGTAAGGATACGCAGTATTTT
v_call: TRBV11-2; j_call: TRBJ2-5; clone_size: -; d_call: -; cdr3_aa: CASSHRDKGGAGETQYF; cdr3_nt: TGTGCCAGCAGCCACCGGGACAAGGGTGGGGCAGGGGAGACCCAGTACTTC
v_call: TRBV10-3; j_call: TRBJ2-3; clone_size: few; d_call: TRBD1; cdr3_aa: CAISYRGPSTDTQYF; cdr3_nt: TGTGCCATCAGTTACAGGGGCCCTAGCACAGATACGCAGTATTTT
v_call: TRBV15; j_call: TRBJ1-5; clone_size: few; d_call: TRBD1; cdr3_aa: CATSYQGGSNQPQHF; cdr3_nt: TGTGCCACCAGCTATCAGGGGGGTAGCAATCAGCCCCAGCATTTT
v_call: TRBV20-1; j_call: TRBJ1-4; clone_size: -; d_call: -; cdr3_aa: CSAPGGTNEKLFF; cdr3_nt: TGCAGTGCCCCCGGTGGGACGAATGAAAAACTGTTTTTT
v_call: TRBV27; j_call: TRBJ2-7; clone_size: -; d_call: -; cdr3_aa: CASSRGPLYEQYF; cdr3_nt: TGTGCCAGCAGTAGAGGACCCCTCTACGAGCAGTACTTC
v_call: TRBV20-1; j_call: TRBJ1-1; clone_size: -; d_call: -; cdr3_aa: CSARVTGMNTEAFF; cdr3_nt: TGCAGTGCTAGAGTAACAGGTATGAACACTGAAGCTTTCTTT
v_call: TRBV20-1; j_call: TRBJ1-1; clone_size: -; d_call: TRBD1; cdr3_aa: CSAPDRELGHTEAFF; cdr3_nt: TGCAGTGCCCCGGACAGGGAGTTAGGACACACTGAAGCTTTCTTT